This is a list of T cell receptor beta chains from one sample in a study of Graves' ophthalmopathy and Graves' hyperthyroidism. A single record per CDR3 protein comes from TCRdb applying MiXCR to the multiplex PCR reads. In the table there are about 220,000 distinct CDR3 sequences, 20% to 25% of which are singletons. Material for sequencing was peripheral blood. Receptor source: a woman between 50 and 59 years old with Graves' ophthalmopathy. Each CDR3 is given with its conserved first and last residue. A D gene is named only where the DNA matches it firmly. Some rows have no size entry. The others give once, few or many, or a class for an expanded clone.

d_call j_call v_call clone_size cdr3_aa cdr3_nt
NA TRBJ1-2 TRBV13 many CASSLGRQANYGYTF TGTGCCAGCAGCTTAGGGCGACAGGCTAACTATGGCTACACCTTC
NA TRBJ2-5 TRBV2 few CASSAGTAYQETQYF TGTGCCAGCAGTGCTGGGACTGCGTACCAAGAGACCCAGTACTTC
NA TRBJ1-5 TRBV18 NA CASQDSVGSNQPQHF TGTGCCAGCCAGGACTCGGTTGGTAGCAATCAGCCCCAGCATTTT
TRBD2 TRBJ2-7 TRBV9 many CASSESGSAYEQYF TGTGCCAGCAGCGAGAGCGGGAGTGCCTACGAGCAGTACTTC
NA TRBJ1-1 TRBV19 many CASSMGEEAFF TGTGCCAGTAGTATGGGAGAGGAAGCTTTCTTT
TRBD1 TRBJ2-7 TRBV5-1 many CASSLGRGQAYEQYF TGCGCCAGCAGCTTGGGTCGTGGACAGGCCTACGAGCAGTACTTC
NA TRBJ1-5 TRBV3-1 many CASSQERQPQHF TGTGCCAGCAGCCAAGAGCGGCAGCCCCAGCATTTT
NA TRBJ2-5 TRBV7-8 many CASSKPTAETQYF TGTGCCAGCAGCAAACCGACAGCCGAGACCCAGTACTTC
TRBD1 TRBJ2-6 TRBV27 many CASSINTGAGANVLTF TGTGCCAGCAGTATAAATACAGGGGCTGGGGCCAACGTCCTGACTTTC
TRBD2 TRBJ2-7 TRBV20-1 few CSAIAGGPSYEQYF TGCAGTGCCATAGCGGGAGGGCCCTCCTACGAGCAGTACTTC
NA TRBJ1-2 TRBV6-2/TRBV6-3 NA CATQPARGGYGYTF TGTGCCACTCAACCTGCCCGGGGGGGCTATGGCTACACCTTC
TRBD1 TRBJ2-2 TRBV27 many CASSLWGNRGAGELFF TGTGCCAGCAGTTTATGGGGGAACAGGGGGGCCGGGGAGCTGTTTTTT
NA TRBJ1-2 TRBV11-2 many CASSSIQSNYGYTF TGTGCCAGCAGCTCTATACAGTCTAACTATGGCTACACCTTC
NA TRBJ2-5 TRBV6-1 NA CASSEAPGGVGETQYF TGTGCCAGCAGTGAAGCCCCAGGGGGGGTTGGAGAGACCCAGTACTTC
TRBD1 TRBJ2-7 TRBV20-1 many CSARDRVGGSYEQYF TGCAGTGCTAGGGACAGGGTGGGAGGCTCCTACGAGCAGTACTTC
NA TRBJ2-5 TRBV14 NA CASSPGHIRETQYF TGTGCCAGCAGCCCCGGACACATTCGGGAGACCCAGTACTTC
NA TRBJ1-5 TRBV19 many CASTKRNVGQPQHF TGTGCCAGTACGAAACGCAACGTGGGACAGCCCCAGCATTTT
NA TRBJ1-6 TRBV6-1 many CASSRRPYSDTPYNSPLHF TGTGCCAGCAGTCGCAGGCCCTATTCTGACACGCCGTATAATTCACCCCTCCACTTT
NA TRBJ2-5 TRBV24-1 many CATSEFAGTERETQYF TGTGCCACCAGTGAGTTTGCCGGGACGGAGAGGGAGACCCAGTACTTC
NA TRBJ2-7 TRBV27 many CASTGPPSYEQYF TGTGCCAGCACAGGACCCCCCTCCTACGAGCAGTACTTC
NA TRBJ1-2 TRBV30 NA CAWSTEPYGYTF TGTGCCTGGAGCACTGAACCTTATGGCTACACCTTC
NA TRBJ2-2 TRBV12-5 NA CASGSGRWDESGELFF TGTGCTAGTGGTTCCGGCAGATGGGATGAGAGCGGGGAGCTGTTTTTT
TRBD1 TRBJ2-5 TRBV20-1 many CSADSGTGVVKTQYF TGCAGTGCAGACTCCGGGACAGGGGTCGTGAAGACCCAGTACTTC
TRBD1 TRBJ1-1 TRBV29-1 many CSVEVQQGAEAFF TGCAGCGTTGAAGTCCAACAGGGGGCTGAAGCTTTCTTT
NA TRBJ1-1 TRBV27 many CASSLLAPGGTEAFF TGTGCCAGCAGTTTATTAGCCCCGGGGGGAACTGAAGCTTTCTTT
TRBD1 TRBJ1-1 TRBV5-1 many CASSFGTEEAFF TGCGCCAGCAGCTTTGGGACAGAAGAAGCTTTCTTT
NA TRBJ2-1 TRBV9 NA CASSVIDSSSYNEQFF TGTGCCAGCAGCGTAATAGACTCTAGCTCCTACAATGAGCAGTTCTTC
TRBD2 TRBJ2-2 TRBV3-1 NA CASSQVSAGVGTGELFF TGTGCCAGCAGCCAGGTGTCAGCGGGAGTAGGGACCGGGGAGCTGTTTTTT
NA TRBJ1-5 TRBV28 NA CASSLIRDSNQPQHF TGTGCCAGCAGTTTAATCCGGGACAGCAATCAGCCCCAGCATTTT
TRBD2 TRBJ2-7 TRBV6-4 many CASSTSGSSMHEQYF TGTGCCAGCAGTACTAGCGGGAGCTCCATGCACGAGCAGTACTTC
NA TRBJ2-5 TRBV29-1 many CSVQGLGETQYF TGCAGCGTTCAGGGGTTAGGGGAGACCCAGTACTTC
NA TRBJ2-3 TRBV9 many CASSVASSTDTQYF TGTGCCAGCAGCGTAGCCAGTAGCACAGATACGCAGTATTTT
NA TRBJ1-1 TRBV5-1 NA CASSLNGGTEASF TGTGCCAGCAGCTTGAATGGGGGCACTGAAGCTTCCTTT
NA TRBJ1-2 TRBV24-1 NA CATSDSNQGYTF TGTGCCACCAGTGACTCGAACCAAGGCTACACCTTC
NA TRBJ1-1 TRBV20-1 many CSARDINRDRRGTEAFF TGCAGTGCTAGAGATATCAACAGGGATAGAAGGGGCACTGAAGCTTTCTTT
NA TRBJ2-7 TRBV12-3/TRBV12-4 NA CASSLAHSYEQYF TGTGCCAGCAGTTTAGCGCACAGCTACGAGCAGTACTTC
NA TRBJ1-2 TRBV10-3 many CAISRDGYGYTF TGTGCCATCAGTAGGGACGGGTATGGCTACACCTTC
NA TRBJ1-1 TRBV20-1 many CSARDPASNTEAFF TGCAGTGCTAGAGATCCGGCATCCAACACTGAAGCTTTCTTT
NA TRBJ1-2 TRBV12-3/TRBV12-4 many CASSPSETPNYGYTF TGTGCCAGCAGTCCTTCAGAGACACCTAACTATGGCTACACCTTC
TRBD1 TRBJ2-5 TRBV12-3/TRBV12-4 NA CASSLRSRGRGETQYF TGTGCCAGCAGTTTACGGTCCAGGGGGCGCGGAGAGACCCAGTACTTC
NA TRBJ2-7 TRBV6-1 many CASSVYTGEQYF TGTGCCAGCAGTGTCTACACAGGCGAGCAGTACTTC
TRBD1 TRBJ2-5 TRBV25-1 many CASSQTGGAETQYF TGTGCCAGCAGCCAAACAGGGGGCGCAGAGACCCAGTACTTC
TRBD2 TRBJ2-7 TRBV4-2 few CASSQDPSGRIRGGYEQYF TGTGCCAGCAGCCAAGACCCTAGCGGGAGAATACGGGGGGGTTACGAGCAGTACTTC
NA TRBJ1-5 TRBV15 many CATSREYDSNQPQHF TGTGCCACCAGCAGAGAATACGATAGCAATCAGCCCCAGCATTTT
NA TRBJ2-5 TRBV20-1 many CSPEYQETQYF TGCAGTCCCGAATACCAAGAGACCCAGTACTTC
TRBD2 TRBJ2-7 TRBV12-3/TRBV12-4 many CASRGTSGSYEQYF TGTGCCAGCAGGGGGACTAGCGGCTCCTACGAGCAGTACTTC
TRBD2 TRBJ2-1 TRBV2 many CANSLAGMFNEQFF TGTGCCAACTCTCTAGCGGGAATGTTCAATGAGCAGTTCTTC
TRBD2 TRBJ2-5 TRBV20-1 many CSASRAGGEETQYF TGCAGTGCTAGTAGGGCGGGGGGAGAAGAGACCCAGTACTTC